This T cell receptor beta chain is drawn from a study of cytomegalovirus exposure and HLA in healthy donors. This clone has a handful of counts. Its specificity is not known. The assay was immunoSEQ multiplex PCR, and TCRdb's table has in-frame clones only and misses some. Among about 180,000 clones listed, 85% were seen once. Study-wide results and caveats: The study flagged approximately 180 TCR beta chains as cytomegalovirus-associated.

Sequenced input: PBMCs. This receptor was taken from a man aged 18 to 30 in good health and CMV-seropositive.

The CDR3 region has the DNA TGCGCCAGCAGCCTTGGGACAGGGGGCATCCTCATGAACACTGAAGCTTTCTTT. This encodes CASSLGTGGILMNTEAFF. The chain combines TRBV5-1 with TRBJ1-1, with 12 bases fitting TRBD1. CDR3 length equals 18 residues. J gave up 0 bases and V 4 bases, and 10 bases lay outside the gene matches. Germline-derived CDR1 and CDR2 are SGHRS and YFSETQ.